The next 13 T cell receptor beta chains were all read from a single sample in a study of PD-L1 blockade in urothelial cancer. Profiled with immunoSEQ multiplex PCR; TCRdb holds only in-frame clones, not every one. Among tens of thousands of clones, approximately 85% were seen once, and the ten largest hold 6.8%. As to time point: pretreatment peripheral blood. The source material was PBMCs, sampled around atezolizumab (anti-PD-L1) treatment. All receptors derive from a man aged 55 to 70 with urothelial cancer.

The rearrangement links TRBV14 to TRBJ1-2; TRBD1 might be the D (6 bases). V lost 6 bases, J lost 2 bases, and 10 bases lay in between. Germline V gene data show CDR1 as SGHDN and CDR2 as FVKESK. CDR3 length: 13 residues. The CDR3 here is CASRETGNYGYTF. In DNA, the CDR3 is TGTGCCAGCAGAGAAACAGGGAACTATGGCTACACCTTC.

The chain couples TRBV6-1 to TRBJ2-1; D possibly corresponds to TRBD2 (5 bases). This CDR3 is built from 15 residues. From germline, CDR1 is MNHNS and CDR2 SASEGT. V lost 2 bases to trimming and J lost 0 bases, with 8 bases between them. In DNA, the CDR3 is TGTGCCAGCAGTGAAACGGGGAACTCCTACAATGAGCAGTTCTTC. Translating gives CASSETGNSYNEQFF.

The rearrangement links TRBV28 to TRBJ2-1; D might be TRBD2 (7 bases). Trimming took off 6 bases at V and 4 bases at J, with 19 bases between the two ends. The CDR3 is made up of 16 amino acids. Germline V gene lookup returns CDR1 MDHEN and CDR2 SYDVKM. Here the CDR3 DNA reads TGTGCCAGCAGGACCCCTGAGGGGGGGAGATACAATGAGCAGTTCTTC. This encodes CASRTPEGGRYNEQFF.

As concerns this clone: Other nucleotide sequences in the sample specify the same CDR3. The chain has TRBV6-5 and TRBJ2-2; 7 bases fit TRBD1. This CDR3 is 15 amino acids long. The junction had 5 bases not matched to a gene; V was cut back by 3 bases and J by 4 bases. Germline CDR1 MNHEY, CDR2 SVGAGI. The CDR3 sequence: CASSYSRGFTGELFF. In nucleotides, the CDR3 is TGTGCCAGCAGTTATTCCAGGGGGTTCACCGGGGAGCTGTTTTTT.

The rearrangement joins TRBV5-1 to TRBJ2-2; 8 positions agree with TRBD2. There are 15 residues in the CDR3. Germline V lookup: CDR1 SGHRS, CDR2 YFSETQ. V dropped 8 bases and J dropped 7; count of bases not matched to a gene: 13. The CDR3 loop is CASTSSGGASGELFF. In DNA form, the CDR3 reads TGCGCCAGTACTTCAAGCGGGGGCGCAAGCGGGGAGCTGTTTTTT.

The chain uses TRBV7-9 and TRBJ1-1; possibly TRBD1 for D (5 bases). V was cut by 6 bases and J by 5 bases, with 10 bases left in between. The germline CDR1 and CDR2 sequences are SEHNR and FQNEAQ (reference sequence). The CDR3 has 12 amino acids. CDR3 loop: CASSQRGTEAFF. DNA of the CDR3: TGTGCCAGCAGTCAACGGGGGACTGAAGCTTTCTTT.

This clone turned up a few times. This chain links TRBV19 with TRBJ2-7; D is uncertain. The CDR3 spans 13 residues. V was pared by 5 bases and J by 3 bases, with 11 bases between. From germline, CDR1 is LNHDA and CDR2 SQIVND (reference sequence). The CDR3 sequence is CASSLRLNYEQYF. The CDR3 DNA sequence: TGTGCCAGTAGTTTACGACTGAACTACGAGCAGTACTTC.

The V call is TRBV5-5, the J call TRBJ2-1, with 8 bases fitting TRBD2. Germline lookup yields CDR1 SGHKS and CDR2 YYEKEE (reference sequence). The CDR3 totals 17 residues. The V segment lost 4 bases and the J segment 4 bases; nucleotides outside the gene matches: 13. The CDR3 DNA sequence: TGTGCCAGCAGCCATGGGGGGGGAGCGGGGGCTTACAATGAGCAGTTCTTC. It yields the protein CASSHGGGAGAYNEQFF.

This chain uses TRBV19 with TRBJ1-2, with TRBD1 identical over 11 bases. The CDR3 totals 17 residues. Trimming cost V 5 bases and J 6 bases; bases outside gene matches: 14. The germline V gene has CDR1 LNHDA and CDR2 SQIVND (reference sequence). CDR3: CASSPGGGQGALDGYTF. In DNA form, the CDR3 reads TGTGCCAGTAGTCCCGGGGGAGGACAGGGGGCGTTGGATGGCTACACCTTC.

V gene TRBV29-1 combines with J gene TRBJ1-1, with D perhaps matching TRBD1 (5 bases). The CDR3 totals 13 residues. V dropped 6 bases and J dropped 6 bases, with 17 bases sitting between them. In germline, CDR1 is SQVTM, CDR2 ANQGSEA. CDR3 in DNA: TGCAGCGTCTCAGAGGCGCAGGGCGCTGAAGCTTTCTTT. Encoded protein: CSVSEAQGAEAFF.

This chain connects TRBV5-1 to TRBJ2-5, with D possibly matching TRBD2 (6 bases). Germline values: CDR1 SGHRS, CDR2 YFSETQ. The V gene lost 7 bases and the J gene lost 5 bases, with 15 bases spanning the gap. This CDR3 region has 13 residues. The CDR3 loop reads CASGPLAGETQYF. CDR3 DNA: TGCGCCAGCGGTCCCCTGGCGGGGGAGACCCAGTACTTC.

This chain connects TRBV5-4 to TRBJ1-2, with 8 positions matching TRBD1. Unmatched junction bases numbered 6, after V lost 4 bases and J lost 7 bases. The CDR3 runs to 13 residues. Germline CDR1 and CDR2: SGHNT and YYREEE (reference sequence). The CDR3 is CASSGTGGGGYTF. The CDR3 coding sequence is TGTGCCAGCAGCGGAACAGGGGGGGGTGGCTACACCTTC.

The V and J genes are TRBV28 and TRBJ2-7; TRBD1 aligns across 9 bases. The junction had 4 bases not matched to a gene; V was cut back by 10 bases and J by 0 bases. Germline V gene sequence: CDR1 MDHEN, CDR2 SYDVKM. The CDR3 spans 13 residues. The CDR3 loop is CAITGGGSYEQYF. The CDR3 DNA reads as TGTGCCATAACAGGGGGCGGCTCCTACGAGCAGTACTTC.